This T cell receptor (beta chain) was identified during a study of T cells in Graves' hyperthyroidism and ophthalmopathy. V lost 3 bases and J lost 2, with 14 bases in between. The CDR3 sequence is 16 residues long. Template material for amplifying TCR beta CDR3 regions consisted of RNA transcripts. The TCR CDR3 was amplified in a first-round RT-PCR using the HTBI primer set. TCRdb recomputed calls from the multiplex PCR reads with MiXCR, one row per CDR3 protein. The sample shows some 530,000 distinct CDR3 sequences, roughly 23% of them seen only once. The clonotype was recovered from a woman between 65 and 79 years old with Graves' ophthalmopathy. The chain uses TRBV12-3 or TRBV12-4 and TRBJ2-1; D gene ambiguous. Sequenced sample: blood. The CDR3 DNA is TGTGCCAGCAGTTTTATTGGAGCTCCTCCCTACAATGAGCAGTTCTTC. Translated, it gives CASSFIGAPPYNEQFF.